These T cell receptor beta chains were read from a single sample in a study of T cell repertoires in cytomegalovirus infection. MiXCR was run by TCRdb on the reads, yielding one entry per CDR3 protein. The repertoire holds 250,000 to 300,000 distinct CDR3 sequences, around 25% seen once, with approximately 15% in the top ten. Material for sequencing was PBMCs. The receptors shown here come from a human donor in good health (CMV status not recorded). Some clones in this sample may be carry-over from other donors' samples. CDR3s include the opening cysteine and the closing phenylalanine or tryptophan. Each record gives: V gene, D gene, J gene, clone size, CDR3 DNA, CDR3 protein. D genes are given only for firm matches. Expanded clones are given a class, and other clones once, few, many or no size at all.

>TRBV29-1|TRBD1|TRBJ2-7|-
TGCAGCGTTACAAGGTCCGACAGGGTAGGCGAGCAGTACTTC
CSVTRSDRVGEQYF
>TRBV7-3|-|TRBJ2-2|-
TGTGCCAGCAGCTTTGGGGGCTTGACCGGGGAGCTGTTTTTT
CASSFGGLTGELFF
>TRBV20-1|-|TRBJ2-5|-
TGCAGTGCTGTGTCCGGGACTTTTCAAGAGACCCAGTACTTC
CSAVSGTFQETQYF
>TRBV9|TRBD1|TRBJ2-4|few
TGTGCCAGCAGCCCCCGACAGGGGACCAAAAACATTCAGTACTTC
CASSPRQGTKNIQYF
>TRBV10-3|-|TRBJ2-3|-
TGTGCCATCAGTGAATTGGGGACCACAGATACGCAGTATTTT
CAISELGTTDTQYF
>TRBV20-1|-|TRBJ1-5|-
TGCAGTGCTAGAGATCGCACCCCCGAGGGTCATCAGCCCCAGCATTTT
CSARDRTPEGHQPQHF
>TRBV12-3/TRBV12-4|-|TRBJ2-2|-
TGTGCCAGCAGACGACCGGCCGGGGAGCTGTTTTTT
CASRRPAGELFF
>TRBV30|-|TRBJ2-5|few
TGTGCCTGGAAGGTGGGGGGCTACCAAGAGACCCAGTACTTC
CAWKVGGYQETQYF
>TRBV7-2|TRBD2|TRBJ2-1|many
TGTGCCAGCAGCTTAGCCGGGACTAGCCGTAGGTATGAGCAGTTCTTC
CASSLAGTSRRYEQFF
>TRBV2|TRBD1|TRBJ1-6|few
TGTGCCCGCGGACAGGGTCGGAATTCACCCCTCCACTTT
CARGQGRNSPLHF
>TRBV20-1|-|TRBJ1-1|-
TGCAGTGCTAAGGACGGCTACACTGAAGCTTTCTTT
CSAKDGYTEAFF
>TRBV28|-|TRBJ1-2|few
TGTGCCAGCAGTTTATTGCGGGGAACGCATGGCTACACCTTC
CASSLLRGTHGYTF
>TRBV10-1|-|TRBJ2-5|few
TGCGCCAGCAGTGACGGGTTCCAAGAGACCCAGTACTTC
CASSDGFQETQYF
>TRBV12-3/TRBV12-4|-|TRBJ1-1|many
TGTGCCAGCAACCCTCCAAGGGGTCGTCTGGACACTGAAGCTTTCTTT
CASNPPRGRLDTEAFF
>TRBV7-2|-|TRBJ1-6|-
TGTGCCAGCAGCCCCCGGGACTGGAGCTCCTATAATTCACCCCTCCACTTT
CASSPRDWSSYNSPLHF
>TRBV28|-|TRBJ2-5|few
TGTGCCAGCAGTCCACTAAGGGAGACCCAGTACTTC
CASSPLRETQYF
>TRBV7-9|-|TRBJ1-1|-
TGTGCCAGCCTACCTTGGCAGCGGAACACTGAAGCTTTCTTT
CASLPWQRNTEAFF
>TRBV7-9|TRBD1|TRBJ1-4|few
TGTGCCAGCAGCGTGATGGGGACAGGGGGGAATGAAAAACTGTTTTTT
CASSVMGTGGNEKLFF
>TRBV7-6|TRBD2|TRBJ2-5|few
TGTGCCAGCAGCTTCGGGACTAGCGGGGGTCAGACCCAGTACTTC
CASSFGTSGGQTQYF
>TRBV2|-|TRBJ1-4|few
TGTGCCAGCAGTGGGGTCCCCGACGTACTCGCAACTAATGAAAAACTGTTTTTT
CASSGVPDVLATNEKLFF
>TRBV27|-|TRBJ2-5|-
TGTGCCAGCAGTTTGCAATGGAGCGGCCAAGAGACCCAGTACTTC
CASSLQWSGQETQYF
>TRBV29-1|TRBD1|TRBJ2-7|-
TGCACCTCCTTGGACAGGGCCCACTACGAGCAGTACTTC
CTSLDRAHYEQYF
>TRBV20-1|-|TRBJ2-7|-
TGCAGTGCTAGAGATCTCGCGGGTAACCACGAGCAGTACTTC
CSARDLAGNHEQYF
>TRBV7-2|-|TRBJ2-1|many
TGTGCCAGCAGCCGAGGTGGGGGCGATATATACAATGAGCAGTTCTTC
CASSRGGGDIYNEQFF
>TRBV19|TRBD1|TRBJ1-1|-
TGTGCCAGTAGGCAACAGGGGACTTCTGAAGCTTTCTTT
CASRQQGTSEAFF
>TRBV7-9|-|TRBJ2-1|-
TGTGCCAGCAGCCCCCGGACGAGGGAAATTGGTGAGCAGTTCTTC
CASSPRTREIGEQFF
>TRBV28|TRBD1|TRBJ2-7|few
TGTGCCAGCAGTCAAGGGGGCAGGACCTACTACGAGCAGTACTTC
CASSQGGRTYYEQYF
>TRBV7-2|TRBD2|TRBJ2-3|many
TGTGCCAGCAGCCTTCCCCCCGGGACTAGCATGCAGTATTTT
CASSLPPGTSMQYF
>TRBV5-1|TRBD2|TRBJ2-1|-
TGCGCCAGCAGCTCCCCCGGCATCCTTGGGACTAGCGGGAGGAATGAGCAGTTCTTC
CASSSPGILGTSGRNEQFF
>TRBV14|TRBD2|TRBJ2-1|-
TGTGCCAGCAGCCAAGCCGGAGACGGACTAGCAGGGAATGAGCAGTTCTTC
CASSQAGDGLAGNEQFF
>TRBV29-1|-|TRBJ1-5|-
TGCAGCGTTCGGGGTCCAGAGCCCCAGCATTTT
CSVRGPEPQHF
>TRBV18|-|TRBJ1-5|-
TGTGCCAGCCCAGGAGGGACCCAGCCCCAGCATTTT
CASPGGTQPQHF
>TRBV12-3/TRBV12-4|-|TRBJ2-7|few
TGTGCCAGCAGTTTAGACCCGGGTCCCTACGAGCAGTACTTC
CASSLDPGPYEQYF
>TRBV28|TRBD1|TRBJ2-5|few
TGTGCCAGCAGCCGTGACAGGGAGAAGACCCAGTACTTC
CASSRDREKTQYF
>TRBV7-6|TRBD1|TRBJ1-5|few
TGTGCCAGCAGCCCTTATTCAGGGGGGGATCAGCCCCAGCATTTT
CASSPYSGGDQPQHF
>TRBV7-8|TRBD1|TRBJ1-1|-
TGTGCCAGCAGCTTTCAGGGGGCGCAGGGCACTGAAGCTTTCTTT
CASSFQGAQGTEAFF
>TRBV19|-|TRBJ2-3|many
TGTGCCAGTACCCTTCAGGGAGTGGGCACAGATACGCAGTATTTT
CASTLQGVGTDTQYF
>TRBV12-3/TRBV12-4|-|TRBJ2-5|-
TGTGCCAGCAGGCCCTCGGGGCGGGGGCGCCGGGAGACCCAGTACTTC
CASRPSGRGRRETQYF
>TRBV5-1|-|TRBJ2-3|-
TGCGCCAGCAGCTCCGGACGGAACCGGGCCCTCACAGATACGCAGTATTTT
CASSSGRNRALTDTQYF
>TRBV2|TRBD2|TRBJ2-3|once
TGTGCCAGCAGGGGGACTAGCGGGAGAAGCACAGATACGCAGTATTTT
CASRGTSGRSTDTQYF
>TRBV5-1|TRBD1|TRBJ1-1|once
TGCGCCAGCAGCCCGGACGGACAGGGGTTCACTGAAGCTTTCTTT
CASSPDGQGFTEAFF
>TRBV7-3|TRBD1|TRBJ2-1|few
TGTGCCAGCAGCTTAACAAATACAGGGGTTGAGCAGTTCTTC
CASSLTNTGVEQFF
>TRBV28|TRBD2|TRBJ2-3|-
TGTGCCAGCAGTTTATTCCCTAGCGGGACCAGCACAGATACGCAGTATTTT
CASSLFPSGTSTDTQYF
>TRBV2|-|TRBJ1-1|-
TGTGCCAGCTTGTACAGGCCGAACACTGAAGCTTTCTTT
CASLYRPNTEAFF
>TRBV4-3|-|TRBJ1-1|few
TGCGCCAGCAGCCAATCACGGTCGAACACTGAAGCTTTCTTT
CASSQSRSNTEAFF
>TRBV7-2|-|TRBJ2-5|-
TGTGCCAGCAGCTCCGGTAACGGTAATTTCGAGACCCAGTACTTC
CASSSGNGNFETQYF
>TRBV7-8|TRBD2|TRBJ2-1|many
TGTGCCAGCAGCTCGAAGCTAGCGGGTAGGTTTGGGCCCTACAATGAGCAGTTCTTC
CASSSKLAGRFGPYNEQFF
>TRBV20-1|-|TRBJ1-5|few
TGCAGTGCTAGAGATGGCCGGGCCGACAATCAGCCCCAGCATTTT
CSARDGRADNQPQHF
>TRBV7-6|-|TRBJ2-7|-
TGTGCTAGCAGCTTAGCAGGGATGGGCTACGAGCAGTACTTC
CASSLAGMGYEQYF
>TRBV28|-|TRBJ1-2|-
TGTGCCAGCAGTCCAAGGACCATAGGGTATGGCTACACCTTC
CASSPRTIGYGYTF
>TRBV27|-|TRBJ1-3|-
TGTGCCAGCACTTCTTCCTCTGGAAACGCCATATATTTT
CASTSSSGNAIYF
>TRBV20-1|TRBD2|TRBJ2-3|few
TGCAGTGCCGGACTAGCAGCTAGCACAGATACGCAGTATTTT
CSAGLAASTDTQYF
>TRBV5-1|-|TRBJ1-6|-
TGCGCCAGCAGCTTGACGAATAATTCACCCCTCCACTTT
CASSLTNNSPLHF
>TRBV27|-|TRBJ2-7|-
TGTGCCAGCAGTAAAAACCGTCCCGAGGACTCCTACGAGCAGTACTTC
CASSKNRPEDSYEQYF
>TRBV12-3/TRBV12-4|-|TRBJ1-5|many
TGTGCCAGCAGTTTAATTTCTAGGGATCAGCCCCAGCATTTT
CASSLISRDQPQHF
>TRBV6-2/TRBV6-3|TRBD2|TRBJ2-1|-
TGTGCCAGCAGTCGTCAGACTAGCGCCTACAATGAGCAGTTCTTC
CASSRQTSAYNEQFF
>TRBV6-8|-|TRBJ2-1|-
TGTGCCAGCAGTAACAAAGTCCGGGGCAGGGAGAACAATGAGCAGTTCTTC
CASSNKVRGRENNEQFF
>TRBV20-1|TRBD1|TRBJ1-6|-
TGCAGTCCATTATTACAGGGGGGGAATTCACCCCTCCACTTT
CSPLLQGGNSPLHF
>TRBV15|TRBD2|TRBJ2-3|once
TGTGCCACCAGCGGGGAGTCAACTAGCGGGGGGCAGGGCACGCAGTATTTT
CATSGESTSGGQGTQYF
>TRBV10-3|-|TRBJ2-5|few
TGTGCCATCAGTGAGTCGCGGGGCCAAGAGACCCAGTACTTC
CAISESRGQETQYF